The clone carrying this T cell receptor beta chain turned up a few times. Its antigen is undetermined. Within the sample, other DNA sequences also encode this same CDR3. The source of the sample is a study of shared clonotypes between healthy human individuals. Within Nashville, Tennessee resided all donors, each a Caucasian adult. From germline, CDR1 is SGHDN and CDR2 FVKESK. V was shortened by 0 bases and J by 2 bases, with 2 bases between the two germline ends. The CDR3 extends over 12 amino acids. The table came from immunoSEQ multiplex PCR; TCRdb's copy has only in-frame clones and leaves some out. The sample has some 490,000 clones, 78% seen once. The study's findings and limits: The authors sampled blood alone, and tissue repertoires likely differ. There were few donors, and this limited the genetic and exposure-history diversity represented.

Source material: PBMCs. The sequence came from a woman between 40 and 55 years old in good health. Some clones in this sample may be carry-over from other donors' samples. V and J are TRBV14 and TRBJ2-7; D not certain. CDR3: CASSQDTYEQYF. CDR3 bases: TGTGCCAGCAGCCAAGACACCTACGAGCAGTACTTC. Together with reference TRBV14 and TRBJ2-7, the CDR3 gives the full variable domain: EAGVTQFPSHSVIEKGQTVTLRCDPISGHDNLYWYRRVMGKEIKFLLHFVKESKQDESGMPNNRFLAERTGGTYSTLKVQPAELEDSGVYFCASSQDTYEQYFGPGTRLTVT.